This T cell receptor (beta chain) emerged from a study of control samples from healthy donors and cancer patients. CDR1 is MNHEY, CDR2 SVGAGI, per germline. The CDR3 consists of 16 residues. The V and J ends lost 6 bases and 0 bases respectively, with 18 bases between them. Produced via immunoSEQ multiplex PCR; TCRdb's table is partial and in-frame only. The profile covers about 34,000 clones, with roughly nine tenths appearing a single time and under 2% taken by the ten largest. This receptor was identified in a middle-aged woman with lung cancer. Sequenced sample: PBMCs. The genes are TRBV6-5 and TRBJ2-7, with D possibly being TRBD1 or TRBD2 (5 bases each). CDR3: CASSYPGTYHSYEQYF. CDR3 DNA: TGTGCCAGCAGCTACCCCGGGACCTACCACTCCTACGAGCAGTACTTC.